One sample yielded the 30 T cell receptor beta chains listed below, sequenced in a study of T-cell reconstitution after alpha-beta-depleted transplantation in children. TCRbeta library construction was performed incorporating unique molecular identifiers. TCRdb re-derived calls from the PCR reads in MiXCR, one entry per CDR3 protein. The sample has fewer than 400,000 distinct CDR3 sequences, over 20% seen once. Here the sequenced sample was PBMCs, mostly from graft donor cells, taken 180 days after TCRalphabeta/CD19-depleted stem cell transplant. The origin of the receptors is a male patient between 5 and 17 years old who had a stem cell transplant for acute lymphoblastic leukemia, so the T cells may come from the graft donor.

This clonotype was seen only a few times. The chain is built from TRBV4-1 and TRBJ2-3; 8 bases map to TRBD2. V lost 3 bases to trimming and J lost 5 bases; unmatched junction nucleotides: 4. The CDR3 is 14 amino acids. CDR1 is MGHRA, CDR2 YSYEKL, per germline. The CDR3 nucleotides are TGCGCCAGCAGCCAGTGGAGCGGGAGAGATACGCAGTATTTT. It codes for CASSQWSGRDTQYF.

This clonotype was detected a few times. The chain has TRBV18 and TRBJ2-7, with TRBD2 identical over 8 bases. Germline V gene lookup returns CDR1 KGHSH and CDR2 LQKENI. This CDR3 is built from 15 residues. With V trimmed by 2 bases and J by 3 bases, 6 bases remained unmatched. In nucleotides, the CDR3 is TGTGCCAGCTCACCAAACCAGCGGGAGCACTACGAGCAGTACTTC. It translates to CASSPNQREHYEQYF.

The CDR3 sequence: CSVDGLRGTDTQYF. The DNA for the CDR3 is TGCAGCGTTGACGGACTACGAGGGACAGATACGCAGTATTTT. The chain recombines TRBV29-1 with TRBJ2-3; D possibly corresponds to TRBD2 (6 bases). With 3 bases removed from V and 3 bases from J, the gap between germline ends came to 13 bases. The CDR3 is 14 amino acids. Germline assignment: CDR1 SQVTM and CDR2 ANQGSEA.

This clonotype has just a few counts. The chain is built from TRBV7-2 and TRBJ2-1; no clear D. The germline gives CDR1 SGHTA, CDR2 FQGNSA. This CDR3 comprises 15 residues. Trimming removed 3 bases from V and 7 bases from J, with 16 bases in between. The CDR3 DNA reads TGTGCCAGCAGCTTTGGCGCGATAGTGATAAATGAGCAGTTCTTC. Its translation: CASSFGAIVINEQFF.

The V call is TRBV3-1, the J call TRBJ2-7, with TRBD1 matching 9 bases. Germline lookup yields CDR1 LGHDT and CDR2 YNNKEL (reference sequence). Trimming at V came to 6 bases and at J to 2 bases, leaving 5 bases not matched to a gene. The CDR3 has 14 residues. In DNA form, the CDR3 reads TGTGCCAGCAGTCACAGGGGGCAGCCCTACGAGCAGTACTTC. Translated, it gives CASSHRGQPYEQYF.

CDR3 in amino acids: CATWAGSSYEQYF. Here the CDR3 DNA reads TGTGCCACGTGGGCGGGGAGCTCCTACGAGCAGTACTTC. This sequence joins TRBV10-3 and TRBJ2-7; the D gene is possibly TRBD2 (6 bases). The CDR3 length is 13 residues. Germline loops: CDR1 ENHRY, CDR2 SYGVKD. The V end was cut by 10 bases, the J end by 0 bases, with 13 bases between.

This rearrangement joins TRBV5-8 to TRBJ2-2; TRBD2 agrees at 7 bases. The CDR3 runs to 17 residues. V shed 3 bases, J shed 0 bases, and the junction held 8 bases outside the gene matches. The germline CDR1 and CDR2 sequences are SGHTS and YDEGEE. CDR3 loop: CASSSGVLAANTGELFF. For the CDR3, the DNA is TGTGCCAGCAGCTCGGGGGTCCTAGCGGCGAACACCGGGGAGCTGTTTTTT.

V usage is TRBV20-1 and J usage is TRBJ1-2; 8 bases fit TRBD1. Trimming took 2 bases from V and 0 from J; bases not matched to a gene: 5. The CDR3 sequence is 15 residues long. Germline lookup yields CDR1 DFQATT and CDR2 SNEGSKA (reference sequence). The CDR3 spells CSARRQGSSNYGYTF. The CDR3 DNA is TGCAGTGCTAGACGACAGGGGTCTTCTAACTATGGCTACACCTTC.

As regards this clonotype: This could be a read error, since a much larger clone is one nucleotide away. For the CDR3, the DNA is TGCGCCAGCTGCTTCGCAGGGGACTACGAGCAGTACTTC. This sequence encodes CASCFAGDYEQYF. V and J are TRBV5-1 and TRBJ2-7; D possibly corresponds to TRBD1 (6 bases). The CDR3 totals 13 residues. Germline CDR1 reads SGHRS; CDR2 reads YFSETQ.

This clonotype was observed a handful of times. This chain connects TRBV6-6 to TRBJ2-7, with a tentative D call TRBD2 (5 bases). V lost 5 bases, J lost 4 bases, and 9 bases lay in between. Germline loops: CDR1 MNHNY, CDR2 SVGAGI (reference sequence). This CDR3 contains 12 residues. CDR3 amino acids: CASSPVAYEQYF. The CDR3 coding sequence is TGTGCCAGCAGTCCCGTAGCGTACGAGCAGTACTTC.

This clonotype appeared once. The junction shows a germline mismatch at one end, possibly a read error. J is TRBJ2-1 and V is TRBV12-3 or TRBV12-4; 8 bases line up with TRBD2. CDR3 length: 18 amino acids. The CDR3 nucleotides read TGTGCCATCAGTTTAAAGAGGGCGGGAGGCCCCCTCTACAATGAGCAGTTCTTC. Its translation is CAISLKRAGGPLYNEQFF.

This sequence joins TRBV12-3 or TRBV12-4 and TRBJ2-1, with 7 bases aligning to TRBD2. The CDR3 has 16 residues. V shed 2 bases and J 4 bases; nucleotides not matched to a gene: 8. Here the CDR3 DNA reads TGTGCCAGCAGTTTATGGTGGGAGGGAAAGTACAATGAGCAGTTCTTC. It encodes CASSLWWEGKYNEQFF.

This CDR3 is CASSPLYGGEGEKLFF. Written as DNA, the CDR3 is TGTGCCAGCAGCCCCCTCTATGGGGGGGAAGGTGAAAAACTGTTTTTT. The chain has TRBV3-1 and TRBJ1-4; tentatively, D is TRBD1 (5 bases). Trimming removed 4 bases from V and 7 bases from J, with 19 bases in between. The CDR3 loop spans 16 amino acids. Germline loops: CDR1 LGHDT, CDR2 YNNKEL (reference sequence).

This clonotype was found a few times. V gene TRBV12-3 or TRBV12-4 combines with J gene TRBJ2-3; TRBD2 matches 7 bases. This CDR3 is 15 amino acids long. The junction had 8 bases not matched to a gene; V was cut back by 2 bases and J by 6 bases. CDR3 DNA: TGTGCCAGCAGTTTACGCGGGAGTTTGATGGATACGCAGTATTTT. It specifies CASSLRGSLMDTQYF.

The count of this clonotype is one. J is TRBJ2-4 and V is TRBV27; D is possibly TRBD1 (6 bases). From germline, CDR1 is MNHEY and CDR2 SMNVEV (reference sequence). The ends were cut back, 0 bases at V and 9 bases at J, with 12 bases in the middle. The CDR3 sequence is 14 residues long. The CDR3 sequence: CASSLSTGMGIQYF. In nucleotides, the CDR3 is TGTGCCAGCAGTTTATCAACAGGGATGGGCATTCAGTACTTC.

V usage is TRBV12-3 or TRBV12-4 and J usage is TRBJ2-7; D unclear. Trimming took 3 bases from V and 0 from J, leaving 6 bases between them. The CDR3 totals 13 residues. As DNA, the CDR3 is TGTGCCAGCAGTTTCAGCGACTCCTACGAGCAGTACTTC. This codes for CASSFSDSYEQYF.

The rearrangement uses TRBV7-9 and TRBJ2-5; 8 bases line up with TRBD1. This CDR3 contains 15 residues. J was trimmed by 5 bases and V by 5 bases; bases with no gene match: 10. Germline V gives CDR1 SEHNR, CDR2 FQNEAQ (reference sequence). DNA of the CDR3: TGTGCCAGCAGCCCGAGAGAGACAGGGGAGGAGACCCAGTACTTC. Translation: CASSPRETGEETQYF.

This clonotype was picked up a small number of times. V usage is TRBV27 and J usage is TRBJ2-7; TRBD2 matches 11 bases. The germline V gene encodes CDR1 MNHEY and CDR2 SMNVEV (reference sequence). J lost 4 bases, V lost 7 bases, and 9 bases had no gene match. The CDR3 loop spans 15 amino acids. The DNA for the CDR3 is TGTGCCAGCACTTCGGGACTAGCGGACTCATACGAGCAGTACTTC. This sequence encodes CASTSGLADSYEQYF.

The CDR3 DNA reads as TGCGCCAGCAGCGGGGACGGCCGGGGCGGCACTGAAGCTTTCTTT. Its translation: CASSGDGRGGTEAFF. The rearrangement joins TRBV5-1 to TRBJ1-1; possible D gene TRBD1, 5 bases. V was clipped by 4 bases and J by 4 bases, with 17 bases between them. The germline V gene encodes CDR1 SGHRS and CDR2 YFSETQ. The CDR3 consists of 15 residues.

DNA for the CDR3: TGCAGTGCTAGAGGCTTAGGGCGAAGGGGGAGGGAGCAGTACTTC. Translated: CSARGLGRRGREQYF. This chain uses TRBV20-1 with TRBJ2-7; the D gene could be TRBD1 or TRBD2 (6 bases each). The V gene's germline CDR1 is DFQATT and CDR2 SNEGSKA (reference sequence). The CDR3 contains 15 residues. Trimming took off 1 base at V and 7 bases at J, with 20 bases between the two ends.

The chain uses TRBV6-5 and TRBJ1-2; D gene unclear. The V end lost 5 bases, the J end lost 1 base, and 14 bases lay between the germline ends. The length of the CDR3 is 15 residues. CDR1 is MNHEY, CDR2 SVGAGI, per germline. The CDR3 DNA reads as TGTGCCAGCAGTCATTCGACGCGAGTTAACTATGGCTACACCTTC. It translates to CASSHSTRVNYGYTF.

V is TRBV5-1 and J is TRBJ2-5; the match to TRBD2 covers 7 bases. The V gene's germline CDR1 is SGHRS and CDR2 YFSETQ. V lost 4 bases, J lost 0 bases, and 15 bases stayed unmatched. This CDR3 spans 18 amino acids. The CDR3 region has the DNA TGCGCCAGCAGCCCCAGGACTAGTGGTACGGTGTACCAAGAGACCCAGTACTTC. Translation: CASSPRTSGTVYQETQYF.

This clonotype was detected a few times. The genes are TRBV12-3 or TRBV12-4 and TRBJ1-4; 10 bases agree with TRBD1. J gave up 8 bases and V 6 bases, and 15 bases lay outside the gene matches. The CDR3 contains 17 residues. This chain's CDR3 is CASSPVTGGTVEEKLFF. The CDR3 nucleotides read TGTGCCAGCAGCCCAGTGACAGGGGGCACAGTCGAAGAAAAACTGTTTTTT.

The chain is built from TRBV5-1 and TRBJ1-1; 8 nucleotides agree with TRBD1. CDR1 is SGHRS, CDR2 YFSETQ, per germline. The CDR3 spans 16 residues. V was clipped by 3 bases and J by 1 base; unmatched bases: 8. Here the CDR3 reads CASSYEPRGRNTEAFF. CDR3 DNA: TGCGCCAGCAGCTACGAACCCAGGGGGCGGAACACTGAAGCTTTCTTT.

This clonotype was seen a handful of times. This sequence joins TRBV3-1 and TRBJ2-1, with 11 bases identical to TRBD1. The CDR3 is 15 amino acids. Per germline, CDR1 LGHDT and CDR2 YNNKEL (reference sequence). Germline trimming cut 4 bases from V and 10 bases from J; bases unmatched to any gene: 9. The CDR3 sequence is CASSPLGQGAGEQFF. CDR3 nucleotide sequence: TGTGCCAGCAGCCCACTAGGACAGGGGGCAGGGGAGCAGTTCTTC.

The J gene is TRBJ2-2, the V gene TRBV20-1, with D perhaps matching TRBD1 (6 bases). This CDR3 is built from 14 residues. Looked up from germline, CDR1 is DFQATT and CDR2 is SNEGSKA (reference sequence). V was trimmed by 3 bases and J by 4 bases, leaving 12 bases between them. CDR3 nucleotide sequence: TGCAGTGCTAGTTACAGGGTTGCCACCGGGGAGCTGTTTTTT. Translation: CSASYRVATGELFF.

The V and J genes are TRBV9 and TRBJ2-4; 7 nucleotides align to TRBD1. Per germline, CDR1 SGDLS and CDR2 YYNGEE. Trimming cost V 4 bases and J 0 bases; bases outside gene matches: 7. The CDR3 has 16 amino acids. DNA of the CDR3: TGTGCCAGCAGCTTCCGGGACAGCCTAGCCAAAAACATTCAGTACTTC. Encoded protein: CASSFRDSLAKNIQYF. Full variable domain (remainder filled in from reference TRBV9 and TRBJ2-4): DSGVTQTPKHLITATGQRVTLRCSPRSGDLSVYWYQQSLDQGLQFLIQYYNGEERAKGNILERFSAQQFPDLHSELNLSSLELGDSALYFCASSFRDSLAKNIQYFGAGTRLSVL.

This clonotype was seen once. The chain links TRBV6-5 to TRBJ1-1, with D perhaps TRBD1 (5 bases). V was trimmed by 1 base and J by 4 bases, leaving 16 bases between them. The CDR3 runs to 16 residues. Germline V CDR1 and CDR2: MNHEY, SVGAGI. CDR3 bases: TGTGCCAGCAGTTACTTTGGGGCGGCCTGGAGCACTGAAGCTTTCTTT. Its protein product is CASSYFGAAWSTEAFF.

This clonotype was seen a single time. The chain has TRBV12-3 or TRBV12-4 and TRBJ1-4; possible D gene TRBD1, 6 bases. The length of the CDR3 is 14 residues. Trimming took off 7 bases at V and 8 bases at J, with 17 bases between the two ends. The CDR3 spells CASTRGGAQEKLFF. The CDR3 region has the DNA TGTGCCAGCACTAGGGGGGGGGCGCAGGAAAAACTGTTTTTT.

This clonotype was counted at least ten times. The J gene is TRBJ1-1, the V gene TRBV7-8; 7 bases agree with TRBD1. CDR3 size: 13 residues. Germline values: CDR1 SGHVS, CDR2 FQNEAQ. With V trimmed by 5 bases and J by 8 bases, 8 bases remained unmatched. The CDR3: CASSRRGGQEAFF. The CDR3 bases are TGTGCCAGCAGCCGCAGGGGGGGACAGGAAGCTTTCTTT.